These T cell receptor beta chains were read from a single sample in a study of blood T cells in healthy people across ages. TCRdb passed the 5' RACE reads through MiXCR, listing each CDR3 protein once. The table includes 500,000 to 600,000 distinct CDR3 sequences, approximately 27% detected once. The source material was blood. The receptor set was obtained from a woman between 65 and 79 years old in good health. The conserved cysteine and the conserved F or W are not part of the CDR3 here. A D gene is named only where the DNA matches it firmly.

TRBV13,TRBD1,TRBJ2-4,ASSLPRDRGVKNIQY
TRBV11-2,-,-,ASSLTVTQGAEQY
TRBV29-1,-,TRBJ2-5,SVLRGTQY
TRBV29-1,-,TRBJ2-3,SGGGDTQY
TRBV7-2,-,TRBJ2-1,ASSLGWREQF
TRBV20-1,-,TRBJ2-5,SSSVPNGETQY
TRBV12-3/TRBV12-4,-,TRBJ1-2,ASTPHGGGGYT
TRBV21-1,-,TRBJ2-3,VSSLCGGRVIGDTQY
TRBV20-1,TRBD2,TRBJ2-7,SADRGLAGARYEQY
TRBV7-2,-,TRBJ2-3,ASSLLYNTQY
TRBV10-3,TRBD1,TRBJ1-3,AISAPGTASGNTIY
TRBV20-1,TRBD2,TRBJ2-3,SARQLGTSSTDTQY
TRBV5-5,-,TRBJ2-5,ASSLGRPGETQY
TRBV7-2,-,TRBJ2-5,TSSLGPISNQY
TRBV18,-,TRBJ1-1,ASSAGRNTEAF
TRBV20-1,-,TRBJ1-2,SARRGTDYGYT
TRBV7-2,TRBD2,TRBJ2-1,ASSLEQLAGVINEQF
TRBV7-9,-,TRBJ1-5,ASSAHSFNQPQH
TRBV30,TRBD1,TRBJ1-5,AWSKLTGNQPQH
TRBV6-5,TRBD2,TRBJ2-4,ASREGGARGNIQY
TRBV6-2/TRBV6-3,-,TRBJ1-2,ASREGPKPYGYT
TRBV5-1,TRBD2,TRBJ2-3,ASSLAFTSGGDTDTQY
TRBV11-3,TRBD1,TRBJ1-2,ASSFRTGANYGYT
TRBV6-1,TRBD2,TRBJ2-5,ASSQPPGLAGQETQY
TRBV27,-,TRBJ2-3,ASSSGTVKTDTQY
TRBV9,-,TRBJ2-3,ASSALPGRSTDTQY
TRBV5-6,TRBD1,TRBJ2-7,ASSSRQGGDEQY
TRBV2,TRBD1,TRBJ2-1,ASSGQGHEQF
TRBV4-1,TRBD2,-,ASSPNRLAGAYEQY
TRBV4-2,TRBD1,TRBJ1-2,ASSQETGGVVGYGYT
TRBV6-2/TRBV6-3,-,TRBJ1-2,ASSTSRQRGYGYT
TRBV7-2,-,TRBJ2-3,ASSLGPAPDTQY
TRBV2,-,TRBJ2-1,ASSEAYGGLVNEQF
TRBV12-3/TRBV12-4,-,TRBJ2-7,ASSPTATGTSI
TRBV30,-,TRBJ1-4,AWTPGWSREKLF
TRBV6-2/TRBV6-3,-,TRBJ2-1,ASSYSRVSYNEQF
TRBV15,-,TRBJ2-5,ATSRELQGQETQY
TRBV12-3/TRBV12-4,TRBD1,TRBJ2-6,ASSRDRSSLAGANVLT
TRBV3-1,TRBD2,TRBJ2-1,ASSQALGGGSSYNEQF
TRBV5-1,TRBD1,TRBJ1-6,ASSAGQGNSPLH
TRBV9,TRBD1,TRBJ2-5,ASSILAGQGLETQY